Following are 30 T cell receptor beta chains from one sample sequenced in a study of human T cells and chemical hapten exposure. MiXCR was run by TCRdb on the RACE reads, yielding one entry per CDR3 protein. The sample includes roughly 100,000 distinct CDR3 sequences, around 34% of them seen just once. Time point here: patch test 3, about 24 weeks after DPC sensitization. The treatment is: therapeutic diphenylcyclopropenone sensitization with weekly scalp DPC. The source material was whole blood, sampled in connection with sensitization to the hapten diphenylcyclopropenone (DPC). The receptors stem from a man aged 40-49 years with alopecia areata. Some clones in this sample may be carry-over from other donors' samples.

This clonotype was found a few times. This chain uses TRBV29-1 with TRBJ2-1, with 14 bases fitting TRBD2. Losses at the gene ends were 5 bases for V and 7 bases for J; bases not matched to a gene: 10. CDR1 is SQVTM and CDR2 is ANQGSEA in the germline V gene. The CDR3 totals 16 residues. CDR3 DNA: TGCAGCGTTCCGGGACTAGCGGGAGTACTAGAGAATGAGCAGTTCTTC. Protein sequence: CSVPGLAGVLENEQFF.

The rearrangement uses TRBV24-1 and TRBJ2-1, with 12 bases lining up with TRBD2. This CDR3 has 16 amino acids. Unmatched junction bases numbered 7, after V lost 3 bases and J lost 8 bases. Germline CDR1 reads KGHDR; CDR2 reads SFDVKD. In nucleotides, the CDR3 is TGTGCCACCAGTGATCCTACGACTAGCGGGAGTGATGAGCAGTTCTTC. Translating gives CATSDPTTSGSDEQFF.

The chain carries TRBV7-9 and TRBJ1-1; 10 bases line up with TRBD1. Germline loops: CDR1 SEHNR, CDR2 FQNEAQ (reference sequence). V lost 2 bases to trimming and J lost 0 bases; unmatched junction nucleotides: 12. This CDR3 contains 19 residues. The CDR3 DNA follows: TGTGCCAGCAGCTTACCAAAAGCCGGGACAGGGGAAATGAACACTGAAGCTTTCTTT. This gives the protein CASSLPKAGTGEMNTEAFF.

The CDR3 DNA reads TGTGCCAGCAGCTTATACCAGGGGGGTTTCGATGAGCAGTTCTTC. Amino acid sequence: CASSLYQGGFDEQFF. J is TRBJ2-1 and V is TRBV7-2, with D perhaps TRBD1 (7 bases). V was trimmed by 2 bases and J by 8 bases, leaving 16 bases between them. The CDR3 has 15 residues. The V gene's germline CDR1 is SGHTA and CDR2 FQGNSA.

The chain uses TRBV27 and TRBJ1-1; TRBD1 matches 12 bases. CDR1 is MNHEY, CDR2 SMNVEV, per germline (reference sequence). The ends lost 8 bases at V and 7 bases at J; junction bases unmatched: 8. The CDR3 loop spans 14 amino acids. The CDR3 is CASQPGQGAFEAFF. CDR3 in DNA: TGTGCCAGCCAACCGGGACAGGGGGCTTTTGAAGCTTTCTTT.

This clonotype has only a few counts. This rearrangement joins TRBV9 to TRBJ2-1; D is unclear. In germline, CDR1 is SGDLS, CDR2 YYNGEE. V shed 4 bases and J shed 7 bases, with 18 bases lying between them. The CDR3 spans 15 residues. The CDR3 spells CASSPTPSDENEQFF. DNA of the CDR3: TGTGCCAGCAGCCCCACCCCCAGCGACGAGAATGAGCAGTTCTTC.

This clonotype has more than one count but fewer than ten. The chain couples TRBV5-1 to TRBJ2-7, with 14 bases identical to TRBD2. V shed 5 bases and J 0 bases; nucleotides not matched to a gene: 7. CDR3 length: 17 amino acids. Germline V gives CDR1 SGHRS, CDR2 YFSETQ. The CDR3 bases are TGCGCCAGCAGTCGGACTAGCGGGAGGTTAATCTCCTACGAGCAGTACTTC. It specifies CASSRTSGRLISYEQYF.

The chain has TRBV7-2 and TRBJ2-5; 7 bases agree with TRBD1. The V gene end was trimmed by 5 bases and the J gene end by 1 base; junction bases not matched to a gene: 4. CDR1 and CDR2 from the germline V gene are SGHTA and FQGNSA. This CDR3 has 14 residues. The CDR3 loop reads CASSPGQAQETQYF. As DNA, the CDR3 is TGTGCCAGCAGCCCCGGACAGGCCCAAGAGACCCAGTACTTC. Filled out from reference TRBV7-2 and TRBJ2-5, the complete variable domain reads GAGVSQSPSNKVTEKGKDVELRCDPISGHTALYWYRQSLGQGLEFLIYFQGNSAPDKSGLPSDRFSAERTGGSVSTLTIQRTQQEDSAVYLCASSPGQAQETQYFGPGTRLLVL.

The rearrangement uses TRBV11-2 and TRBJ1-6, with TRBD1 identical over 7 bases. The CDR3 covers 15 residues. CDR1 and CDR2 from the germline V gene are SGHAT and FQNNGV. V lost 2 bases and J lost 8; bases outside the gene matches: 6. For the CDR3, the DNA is TGTGCCAGCAGCTTACGGGCCAGGGGGTATTCACCCCTCCACTTT. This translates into CASSLRARGYSPLHF.

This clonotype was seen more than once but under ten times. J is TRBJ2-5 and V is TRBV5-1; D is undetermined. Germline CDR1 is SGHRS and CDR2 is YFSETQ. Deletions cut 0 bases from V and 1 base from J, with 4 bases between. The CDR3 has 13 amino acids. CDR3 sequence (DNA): TGCGCCAGCAGCTTGGACCCCCAAGAGACCCAGTACTTC. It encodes CASSLDPQETQYF.

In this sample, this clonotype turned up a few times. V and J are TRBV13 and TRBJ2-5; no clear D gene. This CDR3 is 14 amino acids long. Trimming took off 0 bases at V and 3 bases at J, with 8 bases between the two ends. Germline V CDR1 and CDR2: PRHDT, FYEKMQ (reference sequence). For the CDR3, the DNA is TGTGCCAGCAGCTTAGGCCCGAACGAAGAGACCCAGTACTTC. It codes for CASSLGPNEETQYF.

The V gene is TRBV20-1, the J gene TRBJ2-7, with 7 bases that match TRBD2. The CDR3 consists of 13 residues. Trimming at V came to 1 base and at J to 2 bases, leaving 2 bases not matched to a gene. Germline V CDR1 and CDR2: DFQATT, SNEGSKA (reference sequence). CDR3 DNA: TGCAGTGCTAGAGGGACTAGTCCCTACGAGCAGTACTTC. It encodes CSARGTSPYEQYF.

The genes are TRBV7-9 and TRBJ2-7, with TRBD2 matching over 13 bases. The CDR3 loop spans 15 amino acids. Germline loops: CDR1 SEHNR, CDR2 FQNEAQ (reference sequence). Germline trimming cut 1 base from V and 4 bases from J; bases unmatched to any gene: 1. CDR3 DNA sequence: TGTGCCAGCAGCTTAGTGGGACTAGCGGGGTACGAGCAGTACTTC. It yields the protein CASSLVGLAGYEQYF.

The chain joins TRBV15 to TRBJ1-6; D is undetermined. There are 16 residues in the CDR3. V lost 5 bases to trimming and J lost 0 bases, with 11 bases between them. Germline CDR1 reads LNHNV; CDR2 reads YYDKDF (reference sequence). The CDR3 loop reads CATSGGLSSYNSPLHF. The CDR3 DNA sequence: TGTGCCACCAGCGGAGGACTGAGCTCCTATAATTCACCCCTCCACTTT.

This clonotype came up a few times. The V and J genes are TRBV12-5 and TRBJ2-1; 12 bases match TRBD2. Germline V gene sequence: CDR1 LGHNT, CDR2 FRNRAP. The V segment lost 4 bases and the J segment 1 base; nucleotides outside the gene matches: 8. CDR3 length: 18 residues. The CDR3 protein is CASGSGTSGYTSYNEQFF. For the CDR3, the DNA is TGTGCTAGTGGTTCCGGGACTAGCGGGTATACGTCCTACAATGAGCAGTTCTTC.

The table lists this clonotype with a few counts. Written as DNA, the CDR3 is TGTGCCAGCAGTTACTCCGGGACTAGCAACACCGGGGAGCTGTTTTTT. It encodes CASSYSGTSNTGELFF. This chain links TRBV6-5 with TRBJ2-2; TRBD2 agrees at 9 bases. V lost 0 bases and J lost 2; bases outside the gene matches: 1. This CDR3 is 16 amino acids long. The germline V gene encodes CDR1 MNHEY and CDR2 SVGAGI.

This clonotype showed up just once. CDR3: CAILVRGRGYTEAFF. DNA of the CDR3: TGTGCCATTCTCGTTCGGGGCAGGGGATACACTGAAGCTTTCTTT. The V call is TRBV27, the J call TRBJ1-1, with a tentative D call TRBD1 (6 bases). V dropped 10 bases and J dropped 3 bases, with 21 bases sitting between them. Germline V gene data show CDR1 as MNHEY and CDR2 as SMNVEV (reference sequence). CDR3 length equals 15 residues.

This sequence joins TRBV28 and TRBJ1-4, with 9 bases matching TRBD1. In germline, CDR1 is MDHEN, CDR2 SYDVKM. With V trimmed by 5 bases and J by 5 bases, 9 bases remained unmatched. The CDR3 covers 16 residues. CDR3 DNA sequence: TGTGCCAGCAGTGGGGGGGACAGGGTAGGAAATGAAAAACTGTTTTTT. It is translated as CASSGGDRVGNEKLFF.

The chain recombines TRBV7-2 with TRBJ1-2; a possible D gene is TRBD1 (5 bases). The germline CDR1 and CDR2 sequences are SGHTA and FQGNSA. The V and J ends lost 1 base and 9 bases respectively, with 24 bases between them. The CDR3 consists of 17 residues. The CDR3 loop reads CASSLVIGKGQGASYTF. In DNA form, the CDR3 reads TGTGCCAGCAGCTTAGTTATAGGAAAGGGGCAGGGCGCGAGCTACACCTTC.

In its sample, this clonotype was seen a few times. CDR3 DNA: TGTGCCAGCAGTTATAACCCTGGTACAGATACGCAGTATTTT. Residues: CASSYNPGTDTQYF. V and J are TRBV12-3 or TRBV12-4 and TRBJ2-3; D gene unclear. The V gene lost 4 bases and the J gene lost 3 bases, with 11 bases spanning the gap. The CDR3 is 14 residues long.

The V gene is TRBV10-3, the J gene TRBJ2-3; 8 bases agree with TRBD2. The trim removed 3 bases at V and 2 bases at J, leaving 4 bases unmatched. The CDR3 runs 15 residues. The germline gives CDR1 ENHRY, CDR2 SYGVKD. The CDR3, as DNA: TGTGCCATCAGTGACACTAGCGGCATCACAGATACGCAGTATTTT. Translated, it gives CAISDTSGITDTQYF.

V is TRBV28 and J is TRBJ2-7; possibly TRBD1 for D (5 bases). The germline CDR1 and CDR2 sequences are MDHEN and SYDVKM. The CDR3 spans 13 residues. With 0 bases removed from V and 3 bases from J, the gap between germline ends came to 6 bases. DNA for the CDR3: TGTGCCAGCAGTTTATGGGGGCGCTACGAGCAGTACTTC. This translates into CASSLWGRYEQYF.

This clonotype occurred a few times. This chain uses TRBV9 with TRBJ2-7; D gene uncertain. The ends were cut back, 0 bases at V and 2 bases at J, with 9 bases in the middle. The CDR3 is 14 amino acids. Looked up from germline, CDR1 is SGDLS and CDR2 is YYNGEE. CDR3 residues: CASSVDGATYEQYF. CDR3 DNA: TGTGCCAGCAGCGTAGATGGTGCGACCTACGAGCAGTACTTC.

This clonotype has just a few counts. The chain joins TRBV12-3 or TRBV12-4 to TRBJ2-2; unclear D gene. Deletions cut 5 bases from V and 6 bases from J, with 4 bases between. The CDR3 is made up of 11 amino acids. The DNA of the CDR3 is TGTGCCAGCAGTCGGTCCGGGGAGCTGTTTTTT. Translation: CASSRSGELFF.

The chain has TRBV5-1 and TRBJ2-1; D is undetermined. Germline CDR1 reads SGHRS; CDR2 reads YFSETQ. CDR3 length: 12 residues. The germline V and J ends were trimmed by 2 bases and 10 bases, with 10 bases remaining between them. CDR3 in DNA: TGCGCCAGCAGCTTAAGGGTGGGAGAGCAGTTCTTC. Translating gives CASSLRVGEQFF. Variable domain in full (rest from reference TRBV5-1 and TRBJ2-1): KAGVTQTPRYLIKTRGQQVTLSCSPISGHRSVSWYQQTPGQGLQFLFEYFSETQRNKGNFPGRFSGRQFSNSRSEMNVSTLELGDSALYLCASSLRVGEQFFGPGTRLTVL.

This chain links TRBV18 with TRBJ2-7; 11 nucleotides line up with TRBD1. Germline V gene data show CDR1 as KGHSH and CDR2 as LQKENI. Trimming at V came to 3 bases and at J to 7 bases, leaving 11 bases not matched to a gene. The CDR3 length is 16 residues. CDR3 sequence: CASSPTWTGGSQEQYV. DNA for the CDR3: TGTGCCAGCTCACCGACTTGGACAGGGGGCTCGCAAGAGCAGTACGTC.

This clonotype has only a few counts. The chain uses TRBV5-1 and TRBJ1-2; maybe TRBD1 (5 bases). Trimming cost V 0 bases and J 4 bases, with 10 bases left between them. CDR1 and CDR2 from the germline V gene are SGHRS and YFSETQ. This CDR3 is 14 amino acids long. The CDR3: CASSLDRTAYGYTF. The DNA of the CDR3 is TGCGCCAGCAGCTTGGACAGGACCGCCTATGGCTACACCTTC.

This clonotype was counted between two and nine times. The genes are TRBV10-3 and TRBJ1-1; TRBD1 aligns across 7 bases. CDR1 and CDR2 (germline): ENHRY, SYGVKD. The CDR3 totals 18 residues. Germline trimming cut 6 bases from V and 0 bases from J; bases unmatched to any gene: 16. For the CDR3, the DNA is TGTGCCATCAGCGACATAAAACTCTCGACAGGGATGAACACTGAAGCTTTCTTT. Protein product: CAISDIKLSTGMNTEAFF.

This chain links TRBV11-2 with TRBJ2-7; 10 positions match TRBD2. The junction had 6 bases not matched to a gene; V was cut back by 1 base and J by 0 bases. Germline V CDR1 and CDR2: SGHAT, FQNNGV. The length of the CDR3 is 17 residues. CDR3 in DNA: TGTGCCAGCAGCTTAGCAGCGGGAGGGATGAGCTCCTACGAGCAGTACGTC. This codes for CASSLAAGGMSSYEQYV.

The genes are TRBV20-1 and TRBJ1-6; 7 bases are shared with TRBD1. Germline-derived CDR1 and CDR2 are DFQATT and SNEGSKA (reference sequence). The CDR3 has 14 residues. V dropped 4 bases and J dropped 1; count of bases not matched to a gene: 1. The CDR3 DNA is TGCAGTGCTACGACAGGGTCCTATAATTCACCCCTCCACTTT. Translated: CSATTGSYNSPLHF.